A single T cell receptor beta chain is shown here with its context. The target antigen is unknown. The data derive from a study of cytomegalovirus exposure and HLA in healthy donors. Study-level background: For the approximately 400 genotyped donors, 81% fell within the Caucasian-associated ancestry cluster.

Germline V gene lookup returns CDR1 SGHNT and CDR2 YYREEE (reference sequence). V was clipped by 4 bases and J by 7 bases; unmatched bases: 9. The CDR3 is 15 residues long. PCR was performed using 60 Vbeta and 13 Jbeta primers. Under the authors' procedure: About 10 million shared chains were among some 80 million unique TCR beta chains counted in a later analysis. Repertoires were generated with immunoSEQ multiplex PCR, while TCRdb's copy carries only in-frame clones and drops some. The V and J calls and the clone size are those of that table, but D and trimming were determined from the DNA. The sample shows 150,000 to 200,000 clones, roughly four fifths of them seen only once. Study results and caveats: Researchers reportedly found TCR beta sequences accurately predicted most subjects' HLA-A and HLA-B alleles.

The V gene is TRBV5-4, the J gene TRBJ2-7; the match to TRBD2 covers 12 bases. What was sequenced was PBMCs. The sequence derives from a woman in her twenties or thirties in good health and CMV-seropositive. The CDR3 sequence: CASSPRLAGVSEQYF. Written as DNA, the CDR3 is TGTGCCAGCAGCCCTAGACTAGCGGGAGTCAGTGAGCAGTACTTC.